Below are 23 T cell receptor beta chains sequenced from a single sample in a study of Ad26.COV2.S vaccination and SARS-CoV-2 variants. Method: immunoSEQ multiplex PCR; TCRdb's copy keeps in-frame clones and lacks some. The data contain 300,000 to 400,000 clones, just over 90% of them singletons. The sequenced sample was peripheral blood, obtained after recovery from COVID-19. All receptors derive from a human donor who had recovered from COVID-19.

V is TRBV5-1 and J is TRBJ1-5; D might be TRBD1 (6 bases). V was cut by 0 bases and J by 4 bases, with 8 bases left in between. Looked up from germline, CDR1 is SGHRS and CDR2 is YFSETQ. The CDR3 spans 14 residues. The CDR3 spells CASSLAGVNQPQHF. Here the CDR3 DNA reads TGCGCCAGCAGCTTGGCAGGGGTTAATCAGCCCCAGCATTTT.

For this clone: Other DNA sequences in the sample encode the same CDR3. The rearrangement joins TRBV5-1 to TRBJ2-6; no firm D call. Per the germline V gene, CDR1 is SGHRS and CDR2 is YFSETQ. This CDR3 spans 15 amino acids. Trimming pared 0 bases from V and 0 bases from J, leaving 4 bases between. CDR3 DNA sequence: TGCGCCAGCAGCTTGGCGGTCTCTGGGGCCAACGTCCTGACTTTC. It translates to CASSLAVSGANVLTF.

This clone was detected once. This chain connects TRBV12-5 to TRBJ1-5; no clear D gene. Trimming shortened V by 7 bases and J by 0 bases, and 22 bases separated the two germline ends. CDR1 is LGHNT, CDR2 FRNRAP, per germline. The CDR3 length is 18 residues. The CDR3 sequence: CASARYVGGDYSNQPQHF. CDR3 nucleotides: TGTGCTAGTGCCCGATACGTAGGAGGAGACTATAGCAATCAGCCCCAGCATTTT.

The chain links TRBV5-1 to TRBJ2-5; TRBD2 matches 7 bases. The CDR3 length is 15 residues. V dropped 4 bases and J dropped 1; count of bases not matched to a gene: 7. Germline V lookup: CDR1 SGHRS, CDR2 YFSETQ. CDR3: CASSPGGGAQETQYF. The CDR3 bases are TGCGCCAGCAGCCCGGGAGGAGGGGCCCAAGAGACCCAGTACTTC.

This rearrangement joins TRBV2 to TRBJ2-1; 10 bases align to TRBD2. Per the germline V gene, CDR1 is SNHLY and CDR2 is FYNNEI. This CDR3 is 15 amino acids long. Trimming at V came to 5 bases and at J to 5 bases, leaving 6 bases not matched to a gene. CDR3 protein: CASSRVAGGDNEQFF. CDR3 nucleotide sequence: TGTGCCAGCAGTCGCGTAGCGGGGGGAGACAATGAGCAGTTCTTC.

V is TRBV29-1 and J is TRBJ1-1; D might be TRBD1 (5 bases). Germline-derived CDR1 and CDR2 are SQVTM and ANQGSEA. The CDR3 is 11 amino acids. The V end lost 5 bases, the J end lost 7 bases, and 11 bases lay between the germline ends. The CDR3 loop is CSVRDGNEAFF. In nucleotides, the CDR3 is TGCAGCGTTCGGGACGGCAATGAAGCTTTCTTT.

V is TRBV5-6 and J is TRBJ2-1, with D possibly matching TRBD1 (5 bases). CDR3 size: 12 residues. Trimming took 2 bases from V and 9 from J, leaving 9 bases between them. The germline gives CDR1 SGHDT, CDR2 YYEEEE. The CDR3 reads CASSFWGSEQFF. The CDR3 DNA reads as TGTGCCAGCAGCTTCTGGGGCAGTGAGCAGTTCTTC.

V usage is TRBV5-6 and J usage is TRBJ2-5, with unresolved D. The CDR3 spans 12 residues. Trimming stripped 0 bases from V and 1 base from J, with 1 base between. CDR1 is SGHDT, CDR2 YYEEEE, per germline. In DNA, the CDR3 is TGTGCCAGCAGCTTGGCCCAAGAGACCCAGTACTTC. Its translation: CASSLAQETQYF.

The genes are TRBV27 and TRBJ2-3, with D possibly TRBD2 on 6 matching bases. The CDR3 has 15 residues. Trimming took 6 bases from V and 2 from J, leaving 15 bases between them. The germline CDR1 and CDR2 sequences are MNHEY and SMNVEV (reference sequence). CDR3 nucleotides: TGTGCCAGCAGGCAACCGGGACTTCCCACAGATACGCAGTATTTT. Protein: CASRQPGLPTDTQYF.

The chain couples TRBV27 to TRBJ2-5; D not resolved. The germline V gene encodes CDR1 MNHEY and CDR2 SMNVEV (reference sequence). V shed 8 bases and J shed 1 base, with 11 bases lying between them. The CDR3 runs to 13 residues. Written as DNA, the CDR3 is TGTGCCAGCTCCCTAGGAACCCAAGAGACCCAGTACTTC. Translation gives CASSLGTQETQYF.

CDR3 in amino acids: CASSQDGFGTNEKLFF. The CDR3 region has the DNA TGTGCCAGCAGCCAAGATGGTTTTGGGACTAATGAAAAACTGTTTTTT. This chain connects TRBV7-9 to TRBJ1-4, with D unresolved. Germline V gene lookup returns CDR1 SEHNR and CDR2 FQNEAQ (reference sequence). V was clipped by 5 bases and J by 2 bases, with 15 bases between them. This CDR3 is built from 16 residues.

The CDR3 reads CASSGPVEETQYF. CDR3 sequence (DNA): TGTGCCAGCAGCGGACCTGTCGAGGAGACCCAGTACTTC. V and J are TRBV9 and TRBJ2-5; no reliable D call. The germline V and J ends were trimmed by 3 bases and 5 bases, with 11 bases remaining between them. From germline, CDR1 is SGDLS and CDR2 YYNGEE. This CDR3 is 13 amino acids long.

The chain links TRBV5-1 to TRBJ1-1, with D perhaps TRBD1 (5 bases). This CDR3 is built from 14 residues. From germline, CDR1 is SGHRS and CDR2 YFSETQ. Deletions cut 4 bases from V and 1 base from J, with 11 bases between. CDR3 DNA sequence: TGCGCCAGCAGCCCGATTCAGGGGAACACTGAAGCTTTCTTT. This codes for CASSPIQGNTEAFF.

The chain uses TRBV9 and TRBJ1-2; 10 nucleotides match TRBD1. J lost 6 bases, V lost 4 bases, and 3 bases had no gene match. Per germline, CDR1 SGDLS and CDR2 YYNGEE. The CDR3 has 13 amino acids. This CDR3 is CASSSGQGNGYTF. The CDR3 nucleotides are TGTGCCAGCAGCTCGGGACAGGGGAATGGCTACACCTTC.

The chain carries TRBV3-1 (or the pseudogene TRBV3-2) and TRBJ2-7; D remains unclear. V gave up 3 bases and J gave up 5 bases, with 14 bases separating them. The CDR3 contains 14 residues. Germline V gene lookup returns CDR1 LGHDT and CDR2 YNNKEL (reference sequence). The chain's CDR3 is CASSQAITTHEQYF. The CDR3 DNA reads as TGTGCCAGCAGCCAGGCTATTACGACCCACGAGCAGTACTTC.

This clone was seen only once. The genes are TRBV29-1 and TRBJ2-3; the D is unclear. CDR1 SQVTM and CDR2 ANQGSEA come from the germline V gene. Trimming cost V 6 bases and J 2 bases, with 9 bases left between them. The CDR3 runs 12 residues. The CDR3 reads CSVGRNTDTQYF. CDR3 nucleotide sequence: TGCAGCGTAGGCAGGAACACAGATACGCAGTATTTT.

The CDR3 sequence is CASSGYFGELFF. In DNA, the CDR3 is TGTGCCAGCAGCGGATATTTCGGGGAGCTGTTTTTT. The chain is built from TRBV13 and TRBJ2-2; D gene unclear. Per germline, CDR1 PRHDT and CDR2 FYEKMQ (reference sequence). The CDR3 is 12 amino acids. Between the trimmed V and J ends, which lost 5 bases and 7 bases, there was a span of 8 bases.

The chain joins TRBV7-9 to TRBJ1-1; D possibly corresponds to TRBD1 (6 bases). The CDR3 contains 13 residues. Germline CDR1 and CDR2: SEHNR and FQNEAQ (reference sequence). Trimming left V 5 bases short and J 1 base short, with 8 bases between. Written as DNA, the CDR3 is TGTGCCAGCAGCAGGGGGGAGAACACTGAAGCTTTCTTT. Translation: CASSRGENTEAFF.

The sample holds a few counts of this clone. The chain recombines TRBV6-1 with TRBJ1-4, with TRBD1 matching over 10 bases. V was clipped by 1 base and J by 8 bases; unmatched bases: 4. CDR3 length: 15 amino acids. Per germline, CDR1 MNHNS and CDR2 SASEGT. The DNA of the CDR3 is TGTGCCAGCAGTGAAGGAAGACAGGGGGCCGAAAAACTGTTTTTT. Its protein is CASSEGRQGAEKLFF.

The chain couples TRBV9 to TRBJ2-7; TRBD2 matches at 9 bases. Germline assignment: CDR1 SGDLS and CDR2 YYNGEE. The junction had 3 bases not matched to a gene; V was cut back by 0 bases and J by 5 bases. This CDR3 has 14 amino acids. DNA for the CDR3: TGTGCCAGCAGCGTAGGCGGGGGGGCCAACGAGCAGTACTTC. Its translation is CASSVGGGANEQYF.

V and J are TRBV28 and TRBJ1-2; unclear D gene. CDR1 MDHEN and CDR2 SYDVKM come from the germline V gene. The CDR3 length is 10 residues. Trimming left V 5 bases short and J 8 bases short, with 6 bases between. The CDR3 bases are TGTGCCAGCAGTAGTATAGGCTACACCTTC. The encoded protein is CASSSIGYTF.

The rearrangement uses TRBV19 and TRBJ1-5, with D perhaps matching TRBD1 (5 bases). Germline CDR1 and CDR2: LNHDA and SQIVND (reference sequence). CDR3 length equals 17 residues. Trimming stripped 3 bases from V and 7 bases from J, with 22 bases between. The CDR3 nucleotides are TGTGCCAGTAGTATTGGCAGGGAATCGAGGAACAGGCAGCCCCAGCATTTT. This sequence encodes CASSIGRESRNRQPQHF. Supplemented by reference TRBV19 and TRBJ1-5, the full variable domain reads DGGITQSPKYLFRKEGQNVTLSCEQNLNHDAMYWYRQDPGQGLRLIYYSQIVNDFQKGDIAEGYSVSREKKESFPLTVTSAQKNPTAFYLCASSIGRESRNRQPQHFGDGTRLSIL.

The chain recombines TRBV2 with TRBJ2-7; D is unresolved. The CDR3 is made up of 13 amino acids. V was trimmed by 5 bases and J by 6 bases, leaving 14 bases between them. Germline CDR1 SNHLY, CDR2 FYNNEI. The CDR3 here is CASSSTRSGEQYF. The CDR3 nucleotides read TGTGCCAGCAGTTCGACAAGGTCGGGCGAGCAGTACTTC.